Listed below are T cell receptor beta chains from one sample, sequenced in a study of T cell repertoires in aging, cancer and after chemotherapy. TCRdb reprocessed the multiplex PCR reads with MiXCR, giving one entry per CDR3 protein. Among about 4,900 distinct CDR3 sequences, 40% to 55% were seen once, and the ten largest hold 28%. Sample: blood. The receptors derive from a human donor in good health. The CDR3 runs from the conserved cysteine through the conserved F or W. D genes are given only for firm matches. The size field is filled for only some rows; it gives once, few, many or a size class.

CDR3aa	CDR3nt	abundance	d_gene	v_gene	j_gene
CASSPDRHNEQFF	TGTGCCAGCAGCCCTGACAGACACAATGAGCAGTTCTTC	.	.	TRBV6-4	TRBJ2-1
CASRPLGEPSYTF	TGTGCCAGCAGACCCCTCGGGGAGCCGAGCTACACCTTC	.	.	TRBV6-5	TRBJ1-2
CASSLGLTGGIYGYTF	TGTGCCAGCAGCTTAGGGCTGACAGGGGGCATCTATGGCTACACCTTC	.	TRBD1	TRBV7-6	TRBJ1-2
CASSSATLRDTQYF	TGTGCCAGCAGCAGCGCCACGCTGCGGGATACGCAGTATTTT	few	.	TRBV27	TRBJ2-3
CATLARRTNEKLFF	TGTGCCACCCTAGCTAGAAGAACTAATGAAAAACTGTTTTTT	.	.	TRBV5-6	TRBJ1-4
CASSSRVTWGNEQFF	TGCGCCAGCAGCTCCAGGGTCACTTGGGGGAATGAGCAGTTCTTC	.	.	TRBV5-1	TRBJ2-1
CAWGGRANVLTF	TGTGCCTGGGGCGGGAGGGCCAACGTCCTGACTTTC	few	.	TRBV30	TRBJ2-6
CSVEGSGGVYNEQFF	TGCAGCGTTGAAGGTTCGGGGGGGGTGTACAATGAGCAGTTCTTC	.	TRBD2	TRBV29-1	TRBJ2-1
CASSEGTDQETQYF	TGTGCCAGCAGTGAAGGGACAGATCAAGAGACCCAGTACTTC	.	TRBD1	TRBV6-5	TRBJ2-5
CATESAGAWTGTDTQYF	TGTGCCACCGAGTCAGCGGGGGCGTGGACTGGCACAGATACGCAGTATTTT	.	TRBD2	TRBV15	TRBJ2-3
CASSWGQGTEAFF	TGTGCCAGCAGCTGGGGACAGGGGACTGAAGCTTTCTTT	.	TRBD1	TRBV6-1	TRBJ1-1
CASSLRIGGASDTQYF	TGTGCCAGCAGCTTGAGGATCGGGGGGGCCTCAGATACGCAGTATTTT	few	TRBD2	TRBV5-5	TRBJ2-3
CASSHGLNVLGETQYF	TGCGCCAGCAGCCACGGACTTAACGTGCTCGGGGAGACCCAGTACTTC	.	.	TRBV5-1	TRBJ2-5
CATSRPQGAETQYF	TGTGCCACCAGCAGACCTCAGGGGGCAGAGACCCAGTACTTC	.	TRBD1	TRBV15	TRBJ2-5
CAWSVKEGYEQYF	TGTGCCTGGAGTGTAAAGGAGGGCTACGAGCAGTACTTC	.	.	TRBV19	TRBJ2-7
CSASAQGQYF	TGCAGTGCTAGCGCGCAGGGGCAGTATTTT	few	.	TRBV20-1	TRBJ2-3
CASSGSGVRWGNEQFF	TGTGCCAGCAGTGGTAGCGGGGTAAGGTGGGGCAATGAGCAGTTCTTC	.	TRBD2	TRBV6-1	TRBJ2-1
CASSFFSGRAGDTQYF	TGTGCCAGCAGCTTCTTTAGCGGGAGGGCGGGGGATACGCAGTATTTT	.	TRBD2	TRBV6-4	TRBJ2-3
CASSPRAGGSETQYF	TGTGCCAGCAGCCCGCGGGCGGGAGGTTCAGAGACCCAGTACTTC	.	TRBD2	TRBV5-4	TRBJ2-5
CASSRTRAHTIYF	TGCGCCAGCAGCCGGACTCGAGCTCACACCATATATTTT	.	.	TRBV5-1	TRBJ1-3
CASSLGQIQETQYF	TGTGCCAGCAGCTTAGGGCAGATACAAGAGACCCAGTACTTC	few	.	TRBV5-5	TRBJ2-5
CSARPPGGNEQFF	TGCAGTGCTAGACCACCAGGGGGAAATGAGCAGTTCTTC	.	TRBD1	TRBV20-1	TRBJ2-1
CSVRTGGLEQFF	TGCAGCGTTAGGACAGGGGGCCTTGAGCAGTTCTTC	medium-sized	TRBD1	TRBV29-1	TRBJ2-1
CASSRTGLNSPLHF	TGTGCCAGCAGCCGGACAGGGCTTAATTCACCCCTCCACTTT	few	TRBD1	TRBV6-1	TRBJ1-6
CASSPPAHEQYF	TGTGCCAGCAGCCCTCCTGCCCACGAGCAGTACTTC	.	.	TRBV7-9	TRBJ2-7
CASSPTGINQPQHF	TGTGCCAGCTCACCTACAGGAATCAATCAGCCCCAGCATTTT	.	.	TRBV18	TRBJ1-5
CSVMTLDEQFF	TGCAGCGTAATGACCCTGGATGAGCAGTTCTTC	few	.	TRBV29-1	TRBJ2-1
CASSRTGTNTGELFF	TGTGCCAGCAGCCGGACAGGAACGAACACCGGGGAGCTGTTTTTT	few	TRBD1	TRBV27	TRBJ2-2
CASSSLGLNTGELFF	TGTGCCAGCAGTTCCCTGGGCTTAAACACCGGGGAGCTGTTTTTT	.	.	TRBV6-5	TRBJ2-2
CASSYSRGQASGELFF	TGTGCCAGCAGTTACTCCAGGGGGCAGGCATCCGGGGAGCTGTTTTTT	.	TRBD1	TRBV6-5	TRBJ2-2
CASSLGIGTVTGTGNNEQFF	TGTGCCAGCAGCTTAGGAATCGGAACGGTAACCGGGACGGGAAACAATGAGCAGTTCTTC	.	.	TRBV13	TRBJ2-1
CASSLEGTGANVLTF	TGTGCCAGCAGCTTAGAGGGAACTGGGGCCAACGTCCTGACTTTC	.	.	TRBV7-2	TRBJ2-6
CASSDPGSLAAKQYF	TGCGCCAGCAGTGACCCTGGAAGCCTAGCGGCAAAGCAGTACTTC	.	TRBD2	TRBV10-1	TRBJ2-7
CSVEGGLWTGGYNEQFF	TGCAGCGTTGAAGGGGGTCTCTGGACGGGAGGGTACAATGAGCAGTTCTTC	.	TRBD2	TRBV29-1	TRBJ2-1
CASGRTGEDTEAFF	TGTGCCAGCGGTAGGACAGGGGAGGACACTGAAGCTTTCTTT	.	TRBD1	TRBV6-5	TRBJ1-1
CASSPPGYHGYTF	TGTGCCAGCAGTCCTCCGGGCTATCATGGCTACACCTTC	.	.	TRBV6-5	TRBJ1-2
CASSYNSINYGYTF	TGTGCCAGCAGTTACAATTCCATTAACTATGGCTACACCTTC	.	.	TRBV6-6	TRBJ1-2
CVSSQGRGGAGETQYF	TGTGTCAGCAGCCAAGGCCGCGGGGGGGCTGGGGAGACCCAGTACTTC	.	TRBD2	TRBV5-1	TRBJ2-5
CASSSVAEDRYSGYTF	TGTGCCAGCAGTTCCGTCGCCGAGGACAGGTATAGCGGCTACACCTTC	few	TRBD1	TRBV27	TRBJ1-2
CASSPSRAQPQHF	TGTGCCAGCAGCCCCTCTAGGGCTCAGCCCCAGCATTTT	few	.	TRBV7-6	TRBJ1-5
CASSPGWSNSPLHF	TGCGCCAGCAGCCCAGGGTGGTCGAATTCACCCCTCCACTTT	.	.	TRBV5-6	TRBJ1-6
CASSLSQMLSTGYTF	TGCGCCAGCAGCTTGAGCCAGATGTTATCCACAGGCTACACCTTC	.	.	TRBV5-6	TRBJ1-2
CASRQTGSRDQPQHF	TGCGCCAGCAGACAGACAGGGAGTCGAGATCAGCCCCAGCATTTT	.	TRBD1	TRBV5-1	TRBJ1-5
CASSGTSGGADTQYF	TGTGCCAGCAGTGGGACTAGCGGGGGGGCAGATACGCAGTATTTT	medium-sized	TRBD2	TRBV6-1	TRBJ2-3
CASSLFGRTGNTIYF	TGTGCCAGCAGCTTATTCGGCAGGACTGGAAACACCATATATTTT	.	.	TRBV7-9	TRBJ1-3
CASSLRDRTGKNF	TGTGCCAGCAGTTTAAGGGACCGGACAGGGAAGAACTTC	.	TRBD1	TRBV12-3/TRBV12-4	TRBJ2-7
CSARKTSGTPNTEAFF	TGCAGTGCCAGGAAAACGTCCGGGACACCGAACACTGAAGCTTTCTTT	.	.	TRBV20-1	TRBJ1-1
CASTVDRSTEAFF	TGTGCCAGCACCGTGGACAGGTCGACTGAAGCTTTCTTT	.	TRBD1	TRBV5-6	TRBJ1-1
CASSRTGFQETQYF	TGTGCCAGCAGCAGGACAGGTTTCCAAGAGACCCAGTACTTC	.	TRBD1	TRBV11-2	TRBJ2-5
CASSIQTGEIAGELFF	TGTGCCAGCAGCATCCAGACAGGGGAGATTGCCGGGGAGCTGTTTTTT	.	TRBD1	TRBV7-6	TRBJ2-2
CSVEAGAFF	TGCAGCGTTGAAGCAGGAGCTTTCTTT	few	.	TRBV29-1	TRBJ1-1
CASSFRQGSGYTF	TGTGCCAGCAGTTTTCGGCAGGGCTCGGGCTACACCTTC	.	.	TRBV12-3/TRBV12-4	TRBJ1-2
CASRQGVAGNQPQHF	TGTGCCAGCAGACAAGGGGTTGCGGGCAATCAGCCCCAGCATTTT	.	.	TRBV27	TRBJ1-5
CATSRGKGRDNNEQFF	TGTGCCACCAGCAGGGGCAAGGGCAGGGACAACAATGAGCAGTTCTTC	few	.	TRBV15	TRBJ2-1
CASSLALAGQETQYF	TGCGCCAGCAGCTTGGCCTTAGCGGGGCAAGAGACCCAGTACTTC	.	TRBD2	TRBV5-5	TRBJ2-5
CASSLKRGQRNEQYF	TGTGCCAGCAGCTTGAAAAGGGGACAAAGAAACGAGCAGTACTTC	few	.	TRBV5-6	TRBJ2-7
CASSPTGGGIGNTEAFF	TGTGCCAGTTCCCCGACAGGGGGAGGAATAGGGAACACTGAAGCTTTCTTT	.	TRBD1	TRBV18	TRBJ1-1
CASSISYSNQPQHF	TGTGCCAGTAGTATATCGTATAGCAATCAGCCCCAGCATTTT	.	.	TRBV19	TRBJ1-5
CATSRGGTGVNYGYTF	TGTGCCACCAGCAGAGGAGGGACAGGGGTGAACTATGGCTACACCTTC	.	TRBD1	TRBV15	TRBJ1-2
CASSIRQGGTGELFF	TGTGCCAGTAGTATCCGACAGGGTGGGACCGGGGAGCTGTTTTTT	.	TRBD1	TRBV19	TRBJ2-2